The 19 T cell receptor beta chains below come from one sample, sequenced in a study of vaccination effects on CD4 cells after COVID-19. The assay was immunoSEQ multiplex PCR, and TCRdb's table has in-frame clones only and misses some. The sample consists of 30,000 to 40,000 clones, roughly 82% of them appearing once. After less than 11 days in culture, the CD4+ T cells were isolated. Their target antigens are unknown. The sample in question was CD4+ T cells from PBMCs cultured without peptide, obtained before COVID-19 vaccination. Receptor source: a human donor who received a COVID-19 vaccine.

The chain has TRBV7-2 and TRBJ2-4; perhaps D is TRBD1 or TRBD2 (5 bases each). Trimming took off 5 bases at V and 7 bases at J, with 15 bases between the two ends. The germline gives CDR1 SGHTA, CDR2 FQGNSA. The CDR3 has 14 amino acids. CDR3 sequence (DNA): TGTGCCAGCAGCCCCGGGACGGTGGGGAACATTCAGTACTTC. Its translation: CASSPGTVGNIQYF.

The chain is built from TRBV21-1 and TRBJ1-3; TRBD1, the table's D call, was not compared with the DNA. TRBV21-1 is listed as a pseudogene. This CDR3 region has 17 residues. CDR3 sequence (DNA): TGTGCCAGCAGCAAACAACCGGGACAGGGGACTGGAAACACCATATATTTT. This codes for CASSKQPGQGTGNTIYF.

V gene TRBV4-1 combines with J gene TRBJ2-5, with 10 bases fitting TRBD2. This CDR3 is built from 18 residues. V was clipped by 1 base and J by 1 base; unmatched bases: 9. Germline lookup yields CDR1 MGHRA and CDR2 YSYEKL. The CDR3 bases are TGCGCCAGCAGCCAAGTGTGGTCTAGCGGGGGCTCCCAAGAGACCCAGTACTTC. Amino acids: CASSQVWSSGGSQETQYF.

V and J are TRBV7-2 and TRBJ1-4; D is undetermined. Germline values: CDR1 SGHTA, CDR2 FQGNSA. V was trimmed by 2 bases and J by 3 bases, leaving 4 bases between them. This CDR3 comprises 13 residues. The CDR3: CASSLRSNEKLFF. CDR3 coding DNA: TGTGCCAGCAGCTTACGGTCTAATGAAAAACTGTTTTTT.

This clone has a handful of counts. The V call is TRBV7-3, the J call TRBJ2-2, with TRBD2 identical over 10 bases. Per germline, CDR1 SGHTA and CDR2 FQGTGA. After removal of 2 bases from V and 1 base from J, the junction contained 1 base not matched to a gene. There are 16 residues in the CDR3. Here the CDR3 reads CASSLWTSGNTGELFF. In nucleotides, the CDR3 is TGTGCCAGCAGCTTATGGACTAGCGGGAACACCGGGGAGCTGTTTTTT.

This chain links TRBV5-1 with TRBJ2-5, with D possibly TRBD1 on 6 matching bases. Trimming stripped 1 base from V and 3 bases from J, with 16 bases between. The V gene's germline CDR1 is SGHRS and CDR2 YFSETQ. The CDR3 is 16 amino acids. As DNA, the CDR3 is TGCGCCAGCAGCTTGTCAACTTTACAGGGAAAAGAGACCCAGTACTTC. Translated, it gives CASSLSTLQGKETQYF. Using reference TRBV5-1 and TRBJ2-5 for the parts outside the CDR3, the full variable domain is KAGVTQTPRYLIKTRGQQVTLSCSPISGHRSVSWYQQTPGQGLQFLFEYFSETQRNKGNFPGRFSGRQFSNSRSEMNVSTLELGDSALYLCASSLSTLQGKETQYFGPGTRLLVL.

This clone was detected only a few times. The chain joins TRBV18 to TRBJ1-3; no clear D. This CDR3 contains 16 residues. V was clipped by 1 base and J by 2 bases, with 12 bases between them. CDR1 is KGHSH, CDR2 LQKENI, per germline. DNA of the CDR3: TGTGCCAGCTCACCACAAGGAGCCAATCCTGGAAACACCATATATTTT. This encodes CASSPQGANPGNTIYF.

This chain links TRBV5-1 with TRBJ2-1, with a possible D match to TRBD1 (6 bases). The CDR3 sequence is 15 residues long. CDR1 is SGHRS, CDR2 YFSETQ, per germline. Deletions cut 4 bases from V and 1 base from J, with 12 bases between. CDR3 nucleotides: TGCGCCAGCAGCCCACAGGGTTTGTCCTACAATGAGCAGTTCTTC. It codes for CASSPQGLSYNEQFF.

V gene TRBV19 combines with J gene TRBJ2-1; D unresolved. CDR3 length: 17 residues. V gave up 3 bases and J gave up 7 bases, with 22 bases separating them. CDR1 and CDR2 (germline): LNHDA, SQIVND (reference sequence). This CDR3 reads CASSIYPARILVNEQFF. In DNA form, the CDR3 reads TGTGCCAGTAGTATTTACCCCGCCAGGATTTTAGTGAATGAGCAGTTCTTC.

V gene TRBV30 combines with J gene TRBJ2-3, with D tentatively TRBD2 (6 bases). The CDR3 has 14 amino acids. The V end lost 3 bases, the J end lost 6 bases, and 16 bases lay between the germline ends. Germline loops: CDR1 GTSNPN, CDR2 SVGIG (reference sequence). The CDR3 region is CAWRSRGLPDTQYF. The CDR3 DNA reads TGTGCCTGGAGAAGTAGAGGACTACCCGATACGCAGTATTTT.

The chain employs TRBV6-5 and TRBJ1-1, with D perhaps TRBD1 (6 bases). V was shortened by 4 bases and J by 4 bases, with 16 bases between the two germline ends. CDR1 is MNHEY and CDR2 is SVGAGI in the germline V gene. The CDR3 runs to 15 residues. The CDR3 loop reads CASSFGQPSGTEAFF. CDR3 bases: TGTGCCAGCAGTTTTGGACAGCCCTCAGGCACTGAAGCTTTCTTT.

The chain's CDR3 is CASSEFGGGNNEQYV. The CDR3 bases are TGTGCCAGCAGTGAATTTGGGGGGGGCAATAACGAGCAGTACGTC. This chain uses TRBV6-1 with TRBJ2-7; TRBD2 might be the D (7 bases). Germline V gives CDR1 MNHNS, CDR2 SASEGT. The ends were cut back, 2 bases at V and 5 bases at J, with 16 bases in the middle. The CDR3 spans 15 residues.

V and J are TRBV5-1 and TRBJ1-2; 9 nucleotides align to TRBD1. Losses at the gene ends were 3 bases for V and 1 base for J; bases not matched to a gene: 7. This CDR3 region has 16 residues. In germline, CDR1 is SGHRS, CDR2 YFSETQ. CDR3 loop: CASSSQTGGDNYGYTF. For the CDR3, the DNA is TGCGCCAGCAGCTCCCAGACAGGGGGAGATAACTATGGCTACACCTTC.

This rearrangement joins TRBV6-5 to TRBJ1-2; D gene unclear. V gave up 0 bases and J gave up 3 bases, with 8 bases separating them. The CDR3 loop spans 14 amino acids. The germline gives CDR1 MNHEY, CDR2 SVGAGI. In DNA, the CDR3 is TGTGCCAGCAGTTACTCTACCGGGGACTATGGCTACACCTTC. Translation: CASSYSTGDYGYTF.

The genes are TRBV21-1 and TRBJ2-1. TRBV21-1 is described as a pseudogene. The CDR3 covers 17 residues. CDR3 loop: CASSKGFWAGRDLGQFF. CDR3 DNA: TGTGCCAGCAGCAAAGGGTTTTGGGCCGGAAGGGATCTTGGCCAGTTCTTC.

This clone was counted between two and nine times. The V gene is TRBV19, the J gene TRBJ1-4, with no clear D. Trimming removed 10 bases from V and 5 bases from J, with 14 bases in between. Per the germline V gene, CDR1 is LNHDA and CDR2 is SQIVND (reference sequence). CDR3 size: 13 residues. CDR3 amino acids: CATRTGTNEKLFF. The CDR3 bases are TGTGCCACCCGGACGGGAACGAATGAAAAACTGTTTTTT.

The rearrangement joins TRBV2 to TRBJ2-1; 7 nucleotides agree with TRBD1. The J segment lost 7 bases and the V segment lost 6 bases, leaving 6 bases of the junction unmatched. This CDR3 comprises 13 residues. The germline V gene encodes CDR1 SNHLY and CDR2 FYNNEI. The CDR3 DNA sequence: TGTGCCAGCAGGATGAGGGGGCTAAATGAGCAGTTCTTC. The encoded protein is CASRMRGLNEQFF.

The chain is built from TRBV5-1 and TRBJ1-4; D ambiguous. The CDR3 contains 15 residues. V shed 4 bases and J shed 7 bases, with 17 bases lying between them. From germline, CDR1 is SGHRS and CDR2 YFSETQ. The CDR3: CASSLAASQVEKLFF. The CDR3, as DNA: TGCGCCAGCAGCCTGGCCGCCAGTCAGGTTGAAAAACTGTTTTTT.

CDR3 amino acids: CASSQDLGRRGTAPDTQYF. Written as DNA, the CDR3 is TGCGCCAGCAGCCAAGATCTGGGTAGGAGGGGGACCGCACCAGATACGCAGTATTTT. The chain combines TRBV4-1 with TRBJ2-3, with D perhaps matching TRBD1 or TRBD2 (6 bases each). The CDR3 is 19 amino acids. Trimming took off 0 bases at V and 4 bases at J, with 23 bases between the two ends. CDR1 MGHRA and CDR2 YSYEKL come from the germline V gene.